Below, 8 T cell receptor beta chains from the same sample are listed, as sequenced in a study of human T cells and chemical hapten exposure. Stated time point: pre-sensitization, week 0. Described treatment: therapeutic diphenylcyclopropenone sensitization with weekly scalp DPC. Total RNA extraction was carried out from unfractionated whole blood. TCRdb re-analysed the RACE reads in MiXCR, keeping a single row per CDR3 protein. This sample has approximately 50,000 distinct CDR3 sequences; more than 9% occur once, and the top ten carry 8.5% to 10%. Sequenced here: whole blood, sampled in connection with sensitization to the hapten diphenylcyclopropenone (DPC). These receptor sequences come from a woman between 25 and 40 years old with alopecia areata. Some clones in this sample may be carry-over from other donors' samples.

This clonotype occurred a few times. The chain has TRBV5-6 and TRBJ2-7, with a tentative D call TRBD1 (6 bases). With 4 bases removed from V and 4 bases from J, the gap between germline ends came to 12 bases. Germline V gives CDR1 SGHDT, CDR2 YYEEEE. There are 13 residues in the CDR3. As DNA, the CDR3 is TGTGCCAGCAGCGTCGGGACACAGTACGAGCAGTACTTC. It encodes CASSVGTQYEQYF.

The chain combines TRBV6-2 or TRBV6-3 with TRBJ2-7; TRBD1 matches at 7 bases. This CDR3 is 15 amino acids long. The germline CDR1 and CDR2 sequences are MNHEY and SVGEGT. The J segment lost 4 bases and the V segment lost 5 bases, leaving 11 bases of the junction unmatched. CDR3 DNA sequence: TGTGCCAGCAGTGCGACAGGGTTCTTTGCGTACGAGCAGTACTTC. Translation gives CASSATGFFAYEQYF.

The chain carries TRBV6-1 and TRBJ2-7; TRBD2 agrees at 10 bases. V shed 0 bases, J shed 2 bases, and the junction held 4 bases outside the gene matches. Germline assignment: CDR1 MNHNS and CDR2 SASEGT. The length of the CDR3 is 16 residues. The CDR3 reads CASSEAALAGPYEQYF. As DNA, the CDR3 is TGTGCCAGCAGTGAAGCGGCACTAGCGGGACCCTACGAGCAGTACTTC.

In this sample, this clonotype turned up many times. The chain links TRBV20-1 to TRBJ1-6; D may be TRBD1 (6 bases). With 6 bases removed from V and 13 bases from J, the gap between germline ends came to 13 bases. Germline V gene sequence: CDR1 DFQATT, CDR2 SNEGSKA (reference sequence). This CDR3 is 11 amino acids long. CDR3 sequence: CSAHRVDPLHF. The DNA for the CDR3 is TGCAGTGCCCACAGGGTAGATCCCCTCCACTTT.

The J gene is TRBJ2-1, the V gene TRBV9; possibly TRBD1 or TRBD2 for D (5 bases each). There are 15 residues in the CDR3. V lost 5 bases to trimming and J lost 5 bases, with 17 bases between them. CDR1 is SGDLS and CDR2 is YYNGEE in the germline V gene. DNA for the CDR3: TGTGCCAGCAGTGGAATTCCAGGGACGAACAATGAGCAGTTCTTC. Protein sequence: CASSGIPGTNNEQFF.

This clonotype was found many times. This chain links TRBV6-6 with TRBJ2-7, with 8 nucleotides matching TRBD2. After removal of 0 bases from V and 7 bases from J, the junction contained 8 bases not matched to a gene. Germline assignment: CDR1 MNHNY and CDR2 SVGAGI (reference sequence). The CDR3 runs 15 residues. CDR3 residues: CASSYSSGGPQEQYF. CDR3 coding DNA: TGTGCCAGCAGTTACTCCTCGGGGGGGCCTCAAGAGCAGTACTTC.

The sample holds many counts of this clonotype. The V call is TRBV6-4, the J call TRBJ2-3; no reliable D call. This CDR3 contains 14 residues. Germline V gene lookup returns CDR1 MRHNA and CDR2 SNTAGT. V was shortened by 3 bases and J by 4 bases, with 11 bases between the two germline ends. CDR3 amino acids: CASSEDIEADTQYF. The CDR3, as DNA: TGTGCCAGCAGTGAAGATATAGAGGCAGATACGCAGTATTTT.

This CDR3 reads CSARQGNEQFF. The CDR3 DNA sequence: TGCAGTGCTAGACAGGGAAATGAGCAGTTCTTC. V and J are TRBV20-1 and TRBJ2-1, with D perhaps matching TRBD1 (5 bases). Germline CDR1 is DFQATT and CDR2 is SNEGSKA (reference sequence). Trimming removed 2 bases from V and 7 bases from J, with 6 bases in between. The CDR3 covers 11 residues.